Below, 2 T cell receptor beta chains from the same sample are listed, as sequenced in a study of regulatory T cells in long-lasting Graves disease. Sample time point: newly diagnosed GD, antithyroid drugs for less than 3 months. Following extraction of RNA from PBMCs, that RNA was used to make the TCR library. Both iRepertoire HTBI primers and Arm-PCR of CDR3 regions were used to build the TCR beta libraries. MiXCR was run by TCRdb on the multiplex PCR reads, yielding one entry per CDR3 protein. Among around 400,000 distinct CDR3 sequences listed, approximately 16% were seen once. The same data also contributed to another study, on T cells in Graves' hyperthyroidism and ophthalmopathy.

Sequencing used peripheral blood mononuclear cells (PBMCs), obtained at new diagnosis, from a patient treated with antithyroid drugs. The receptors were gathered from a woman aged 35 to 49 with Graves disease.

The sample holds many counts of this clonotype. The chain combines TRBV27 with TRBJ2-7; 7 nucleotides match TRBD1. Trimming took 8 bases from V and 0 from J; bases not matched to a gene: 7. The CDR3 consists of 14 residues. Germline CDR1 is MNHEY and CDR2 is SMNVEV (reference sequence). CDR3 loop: CASGYRDSSYEQYF. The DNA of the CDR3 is TGTGCCAGCGGATACCGGGACAGCTCCTACGAGCAGTACTTC.

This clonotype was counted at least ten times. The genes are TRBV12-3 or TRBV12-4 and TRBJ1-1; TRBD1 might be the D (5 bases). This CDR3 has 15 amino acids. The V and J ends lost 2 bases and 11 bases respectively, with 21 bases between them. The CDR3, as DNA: TGTGCCAGCAGTTTATTCAGGGACCCCGGCCCCGTGGCTTTCTTT. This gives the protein CASSLFRDPGPVAFF.